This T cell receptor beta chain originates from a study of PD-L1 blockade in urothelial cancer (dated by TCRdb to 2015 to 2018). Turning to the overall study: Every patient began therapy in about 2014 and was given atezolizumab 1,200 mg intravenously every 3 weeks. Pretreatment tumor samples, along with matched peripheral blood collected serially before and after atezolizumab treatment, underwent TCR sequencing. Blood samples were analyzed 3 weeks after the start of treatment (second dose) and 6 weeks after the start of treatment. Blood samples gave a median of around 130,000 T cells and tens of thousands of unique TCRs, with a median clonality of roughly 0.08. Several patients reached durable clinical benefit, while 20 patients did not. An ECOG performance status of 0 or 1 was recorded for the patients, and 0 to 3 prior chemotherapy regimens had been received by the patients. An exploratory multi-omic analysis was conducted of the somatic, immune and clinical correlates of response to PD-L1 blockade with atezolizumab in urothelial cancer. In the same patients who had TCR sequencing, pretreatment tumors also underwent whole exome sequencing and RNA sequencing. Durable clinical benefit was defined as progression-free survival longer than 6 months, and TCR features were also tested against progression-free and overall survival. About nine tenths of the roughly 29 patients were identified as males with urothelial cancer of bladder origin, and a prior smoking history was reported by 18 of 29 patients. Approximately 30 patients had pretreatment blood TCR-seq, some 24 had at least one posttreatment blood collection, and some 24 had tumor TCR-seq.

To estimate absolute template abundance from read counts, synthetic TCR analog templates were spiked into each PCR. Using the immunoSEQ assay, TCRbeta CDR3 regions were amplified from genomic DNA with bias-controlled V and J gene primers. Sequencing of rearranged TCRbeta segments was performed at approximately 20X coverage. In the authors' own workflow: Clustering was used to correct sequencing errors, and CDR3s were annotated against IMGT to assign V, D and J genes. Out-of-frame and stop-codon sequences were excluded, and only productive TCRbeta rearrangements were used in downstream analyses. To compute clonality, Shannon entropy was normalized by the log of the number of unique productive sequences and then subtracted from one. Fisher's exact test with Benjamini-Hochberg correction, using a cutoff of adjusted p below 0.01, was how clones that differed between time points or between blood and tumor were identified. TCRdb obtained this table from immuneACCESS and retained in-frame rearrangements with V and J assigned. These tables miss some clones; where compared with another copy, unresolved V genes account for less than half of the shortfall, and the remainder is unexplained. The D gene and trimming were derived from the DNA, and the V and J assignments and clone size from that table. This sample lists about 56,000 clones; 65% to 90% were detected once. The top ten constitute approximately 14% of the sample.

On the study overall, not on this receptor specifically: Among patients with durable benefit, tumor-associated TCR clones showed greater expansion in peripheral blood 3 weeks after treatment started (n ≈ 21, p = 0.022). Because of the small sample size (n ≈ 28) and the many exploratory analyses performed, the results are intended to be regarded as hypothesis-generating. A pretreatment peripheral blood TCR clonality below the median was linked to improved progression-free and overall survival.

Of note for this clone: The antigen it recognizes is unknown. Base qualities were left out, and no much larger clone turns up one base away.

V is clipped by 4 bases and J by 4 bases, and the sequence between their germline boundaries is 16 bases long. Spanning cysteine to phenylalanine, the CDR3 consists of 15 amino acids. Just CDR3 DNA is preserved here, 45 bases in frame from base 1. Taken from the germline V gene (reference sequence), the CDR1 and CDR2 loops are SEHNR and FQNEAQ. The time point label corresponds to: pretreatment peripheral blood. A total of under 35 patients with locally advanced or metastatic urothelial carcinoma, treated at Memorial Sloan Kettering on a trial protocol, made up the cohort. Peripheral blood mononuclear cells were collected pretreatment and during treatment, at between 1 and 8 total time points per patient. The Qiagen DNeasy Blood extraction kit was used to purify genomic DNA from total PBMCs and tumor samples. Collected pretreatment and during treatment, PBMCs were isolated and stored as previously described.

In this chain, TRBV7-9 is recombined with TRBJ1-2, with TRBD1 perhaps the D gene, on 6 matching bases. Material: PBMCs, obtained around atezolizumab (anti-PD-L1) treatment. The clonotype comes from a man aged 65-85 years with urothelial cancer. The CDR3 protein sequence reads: CASSSAPGQGYGYTF. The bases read TGTGCCAGCAGCTCAGCCCCGGGACAAGGCTATGGCTACACCTTC.